The 20 T cell receptor beta chains given below trace back to one sample, sequenced in a study of radiotherapy plus CTLA-4 blockade in lung cancer. Assay used: immunoSEQ multiplex PCR; TCRdb lists only in-frame clones, some missing. The table has approximately 77,000 clones, more than 80% seen once. Sequenced material: peripheral blood, taken from a patient treated with radiotherapy plus ipilimumab. The origin of the receptors is a human donor with non-small cell lung cancer who had stable disease on radiotherapy plus ipilimumab.

The V call is TRBV14, the J call TRBJ2-2; a weak D match, TRBD2 (6 bases). Germline CDR1 is SGHDN and CDR2 is FVKESK. Trimming shortened V by 0 bases and J by 5 bases, and 19 bases separated the two germline ends. The CDR3 is 18 amino acids. Here the CDR3 DNA reads TGTGCCAGCAGCCAAGATCTCCCGGGGGTAGTAGAAACCGGGGAGCTGTTTTTT. Its protein is CASSQDLPGVVETGELFF. Supplemented by reference TRBV14 and TRBJ2-2, the full variable domain reads EAGVTQFPSHSVIEKGQTVTLRCDPISGHDNLYWYRRVMGKEIKFLLHFVKESKQDESGMPNNRFLAERTGGTYSTLKVQPAELEDSGVYFCASSQDLPGVVETGELFFGEGSRLTVL.

This sequence joins TRBV6-5 and TRBJ1-1; D uncertain. The CDR3 totals 13 residues. Looked up from germline, CDR1 is MNHEY and CDR2 is SVGAGI. The germline V and J ends were trimmed by 6 bases and 1 base, with 9 bases remaining between them. The CDR3 reads CASRIQRNTEAFF. The CDR3 DNA sequence: TGTGCCAGCAGGATACAGCGGAACACTGAAGCTTTCTTT.

This clone was picked up a small number of times. The J gene is TRBJ2-3, the V gene TRBV2; 8 positions agree with TRBD1. The germline CDR1 and CDR2 sequences are SNHLY and FYNNEI. This CDR3 has 14 amino acids. J gave up 4 bases and V 4 bases, and 4 bases lay outside the gene matches. For the CDR3, the DNA is TGTGCCAGCAGTGCCGACAGGGGCGCAGATACGCAGTATTTT. Translated, it gives CASSADRGADTQYF.

This rearrangement joins TRBV5-1 to TRBJ2-3; 9 nucleotides agree with TRBD1. The V segment lost 3 bases and the J segment 9 bases; nucleotides outside the gene matches: 17. CDR3 length: 17 residues. CDR1 is SGHRS and CDR2 is YFSETQ in the germline V gene. CDR3 loop: CASSWVGTQGALKTQYF. The CDR3, as DNA: TGCGCCAGCAGCTGGGTGGGGACACAGGGGGCTCTGAAAACGCAGTATTTT.

The J gene is TRBJ2-7, the V gene TRBV6-1; 8 nucleotides line up with TRBD1. Germline values: CDR1 MNHNS, CDR2 SASEGT. The length of the CDR3 is 12 residues. The V segment lost 7 bases and the J segment 6 bases; nucleotides outside the gene matches: 5. CDR3 sequence: CASTLDRVEQYF. CDR3 DNA: TGTGCCAGCACCTTGGACAGGGTCGAGCAGTACTTC.

This CDR3 reads CASSERREQGYEQYF. In nucleotides, the CDR3 is TGTGCCAGCAGTGAAAGACGAGAACAGGGCTACGAGCAGTACTTC. This chain joins TRBV6-1 and TRBJ2-7, with D perhaps matching TRBD1 (6 bases). Between the trimmed V and J ends, which lost 2 bases and 3 bases, there was a span of 14 bases. The CDR3 contains 15 residues. Germline V gene sequence: CDR1 MNHNS, CDR2 SASEGT.

The rearrangement joins TRBV9 to TRBJ2-7; 7 positions match TRBD2. From germline, CDR1 is SGDLS and CDR2 YYNGEE. The CDR3 length is 16 residues. With V trimmed by 0 bases and J by 2 bases, 8 bases remained unmatched. The CDR3, as DNA: TGTGCCAGCAGCGTAGCTAGCGGACCCCCTACCTACGAGCAGTACTTC. Translating gives CASSVASGPPTYEQYF. The full variable domain, completed using reference TRBV9 and TRBJ2-7, is DSGVTQTPKHLITATGQRVTLRCSPRSGDLSVYWYQQSLDQGLQFLIQYYNGEERAKGNILERFSAQQFPDLHSELNLSSLELGDSALYFCASSVASGPPTYEQYFGPGTRLTVT.

The chain uses TRBV7-9 and TRBJ1-1, with D unclear. Deletions cut 5 bases from V and 6 bases from J, with 10 bases between. CDR3 length equals 12 residues. Germline V gene data show CDR1 as SEHNR and CDR2 as FQNEAQ (reference sequence). CDR3 in amino acids: CASSPSTPEAFF. The CDR3 DNA reads as TGTGCCAGCAGCCCCAGTACACCTGAAGCTTTCTTT.

The rearrangement links TRBV27 to TRBJ1-1; D is perhaps TRBD1 (6 bases). V was pared by 5 bases and J by 3 bases, with 19 bases between. Germline CDR1 is MNHEY and CDR2 is SMNVEV (reference sequence). CDR3 length: 16 residues. Here the CDR3 DNA reads TGTGCCAGCAGTCTCGGAGGGGGGCAAAGTTACACTGAAGCTTTCTTT. It yields the protein CASSLGGGQSYTEAFF.

V gene TRBV6-6 combines with J gene TRBJ2-2; D remains unclear. Per germline, CDR1 MNHNY and CDR2 SVGAGI (reference sequence). With 2 bases removed from V and 9 bases from J, the gap between germline ends came to 10 bases. The CDR3 is 13 amino acids. The CDR3 nucleotides are TGTGCCAGCAGTTACGGTCCAAGTAGGGAGCTGTTTTTT. Its protein product is CASSYGPSRELFF.

The genes are TRBV5-8 and TRBJ1-5; TRBD1 might be the D (6 bases). Between the trimmed V and J ends, which lost 0 bases and 7 bases, there was a span of 14 bases. The CDR3 extends over 15 amino acids. Per the germline V gene, CDR1 is SGHTS and CDR2 is YDEGEE. DNA of the CDR3: TGTGCCAGCAGCTTGGGTCGGGGGGCTCGGCAGCCCCAGCATTTT. Translating gives CASSLGRGARQPQHF.

CDR3 nucleotides: TGTGCCAGCAGCGAGACAGGGGGCGAGATGGACATTCAGTACTTC. Amino acid sequence: CASSETGGEMDIQYF. V gene TRBV5-6 combines with J gene TRBJ2-4; 10 bases align to TRBD1. The CDR3 spans 15 residues. The germline gives CDR1 SGHDT, CDR2 YYEEEE. V was clipped by 4 bases and J by 8 bases; unmatched bases: 9.

Written as DNA, the CDR3 is TGTGCCAGCAGACCAGGGAGGTTGGCGACCCAGTACTTC. It specifies CASRPGRLATQYF. This chain connects TRBV28 to TRBJ2-5; tentative D call: TRBD2 (6 bases). The CDR3 is made up of 13 amino acids. Trimming left V 6 bases short and J 7 bases short, with 15 bases between. The germline V gene encodes CDR1 MDHEN and CDR2 SYDVKM.

V and J are TRBV20-1 and TRBJ1-2; no reliable D call. CDR3 size: 11 residues. Germline V gene lookup returns CDR1 DFQATT and CDR2 SNEGSKA (reference sequence). The CDR3 sequence is CRPERIQVHTF. The DNA for the CDR3 is TGCAGGCCGGAGCGGATTCAGGTACACACCTTC.

The CDR3 coding sequence is TGCGCCAGCAGGCCGAGAGGGGACTCTGGAAACACCATATATTTT. Amino acid sequence: CASRPRGDSGNTIYF. The rearrangement joins TRBV5-1 to TRBJ1-3; a possible D gene is TRBD1 (5 bases). The CDR3 length is 15 residues. CDR1 and CDR2 from the germline V gene are SGHRS and YFSETQ. Trimming removed 5 bases at V and 0 bases at J, with 12 bases between. Drawing the rest from reference TRBV5-1 and TRBJ1-3, the complete variable domain is KAGVTQTPRYLIKTRGQQVTLSCSPISGHRSVSWYQQTPGQGLQFLFEYFSETQRNKGNFPGRFSGRQFSNSRSEMNVSTLELGDSALYLCASRPRGDSGNTIYFGEGSWLTVV.

This chain connects TRBV13 to TRBJ1-2; 7 bases map to TRBD1. V shed 5 bases and J 0 bases; nucleotides not matched to a gene: 12. Germline V CDR1 and CDR2: PRHDT, FYEKMQ (reference sequence). This CDR3 contains 17 residues. The CDR3 loop is CASSLWGGTASNYGYTF. The CDR3, as DNA: TGTGCCAGCAGCCTGTGGGGCGGGACAGCTTCTAACTATGGCTACACCTTC. The variable domain in full, with the rest retrieved from reference TRBV13 and TRBJ1-2, is AAGVIQSPRHLIKEKRETATLKCYPIPRHDTVYWYQQGPGQDPQFLISFYEKMQSDKGSIPDRFSAQQFSDYHSELNMSSLELGDSALYFCASSLWGGTASNYGYTFGSGTRLTVV.

The rearrangement joins TRBV5-4 to TRBJ2-4; D not resolved. Germline V gives CDR1 SGHNT, CDR2 YYREEE (reference sequence). V lost 0 bases to trimming and J lost 7 bases, with 11 bases between them. The CDR3 contains 14 residues. The CDR3 reads CASSLGGSGNIQYF. The CDR3 DNA reads as TGTGCCAGCAGCTTGGGGGGTTCCGGTAACATTCAGTACTTC.

V is TRBV6-5 and J is TRBJ2-7, with D perhaps assigned TRBD1 or TRBD2 (5 bases each). CDR1 and CDR2 (germline): MNHEY, SVGAGI. Trimming removed 6 bases at V and 6 bases at J, with 21 bases between. The CDR3 spans 15 residues. The CDR3 coding sequence is TGTGCCAGCAGCTTCGGACGGGGTAGGGGTTTCGAGCAGTACTTC. It specifies CASSFGRGRGFEQYF.

The CDR3 loop reads CASILDFYEQYF. CDR3 coding DNA: TGTGCCAGCATCCTTGACTTCTACGAGCAGTACTTC. The chain carries TRBV27 and TRBJ2-7; D gene unclear. The CDR3 covers 12 residues. Germline V lookup: CDR1 MNHEY, CDR2 SMNVEV (reference sequence). V lost 7 bases and J lost 3, with 10 bases in between.

V is TRBV27 and J is TRBJ2-7; 11 bases agree with TRBD1. Germline V gene sequence: CDR1 MNHEY, CDR2 SMNVEV (reference sequence). With V trimmed by 7 bases and J by 5 bases, 10 bases remained unmatched. CDR3 length: 15 residues. CDR3 sequence (DNA): TGTGCCAGCACCCCCTGGGGACAGGGGGATAACGAGCAGTACTTC. It yields the protein CASTPWGQGDNEQYF.